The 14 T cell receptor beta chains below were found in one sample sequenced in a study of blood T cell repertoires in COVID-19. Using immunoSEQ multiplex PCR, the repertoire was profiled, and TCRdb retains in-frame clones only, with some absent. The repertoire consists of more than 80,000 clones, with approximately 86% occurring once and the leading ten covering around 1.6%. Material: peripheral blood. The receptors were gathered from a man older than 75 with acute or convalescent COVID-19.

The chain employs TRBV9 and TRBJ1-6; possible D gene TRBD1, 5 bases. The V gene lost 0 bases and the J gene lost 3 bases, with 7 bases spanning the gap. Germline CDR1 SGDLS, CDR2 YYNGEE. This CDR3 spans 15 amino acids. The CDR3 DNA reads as TGTGCCAGCAGCGTAGGGGGCAGCTATAATTCACCCCTCCACTTT. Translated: CASSVGGSYNSPLHF.

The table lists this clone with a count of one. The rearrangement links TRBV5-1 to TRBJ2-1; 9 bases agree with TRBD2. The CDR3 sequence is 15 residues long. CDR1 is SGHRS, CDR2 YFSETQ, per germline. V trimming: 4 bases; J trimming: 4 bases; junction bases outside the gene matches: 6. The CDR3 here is CASSMASGIYNEQFF. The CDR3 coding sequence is TGCGCCAGCAGCATGGCTAGCGGGATTTACAATGAGCAGTTCTTC.

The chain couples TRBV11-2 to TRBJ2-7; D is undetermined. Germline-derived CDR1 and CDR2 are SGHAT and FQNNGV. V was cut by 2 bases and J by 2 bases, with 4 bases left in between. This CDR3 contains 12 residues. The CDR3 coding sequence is TGTGCCAGCAGCTTAATCACCTACGAGCAGTACTTC. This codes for CASSLITYEQYF.

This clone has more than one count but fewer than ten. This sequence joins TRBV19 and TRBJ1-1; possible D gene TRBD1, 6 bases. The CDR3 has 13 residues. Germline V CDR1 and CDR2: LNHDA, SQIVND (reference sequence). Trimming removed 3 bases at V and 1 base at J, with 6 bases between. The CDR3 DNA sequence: TGTGCCAGTAGTATGGGACAGAACACTGAAGCTTTCTTT. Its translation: CASSMGQNTEAFF. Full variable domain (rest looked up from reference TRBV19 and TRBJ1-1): DGGITQSPKYLFRKEGQNVTLSCEQNLNHDAMYWYRQDPGQGLRLIYYSQIVNDFQKGDIAEGYSVSREKKESFPLTVTSAQKNPTAFYLCASSMGQNTEAFFGQGTRLTVV.

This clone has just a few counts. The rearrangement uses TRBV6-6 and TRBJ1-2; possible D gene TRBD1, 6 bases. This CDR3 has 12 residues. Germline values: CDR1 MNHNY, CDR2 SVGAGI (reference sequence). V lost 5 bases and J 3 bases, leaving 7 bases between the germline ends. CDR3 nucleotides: TGTGCCAGCAGTAACAGGGACTATGGCTACACCTTC. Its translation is CASSNRDYGYTF.

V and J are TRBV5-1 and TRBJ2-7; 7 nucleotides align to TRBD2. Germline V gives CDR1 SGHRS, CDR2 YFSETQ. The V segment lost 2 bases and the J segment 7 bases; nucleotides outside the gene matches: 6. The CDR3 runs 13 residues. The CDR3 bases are TGCGCCAGCAGCTTCGGGGGGTCTGGGGAGCAGTACTTC. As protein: CASSFGGSGEQYF.

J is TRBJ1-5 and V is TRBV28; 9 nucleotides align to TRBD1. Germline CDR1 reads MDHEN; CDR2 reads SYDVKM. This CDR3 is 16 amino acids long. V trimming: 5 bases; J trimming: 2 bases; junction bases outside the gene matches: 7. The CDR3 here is CASSEHRGQGNQPQHF. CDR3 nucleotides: TGTGCCAGCAGTGAACACAGGGGGCAGGGCAATCAGCCCCAGCATTTT.

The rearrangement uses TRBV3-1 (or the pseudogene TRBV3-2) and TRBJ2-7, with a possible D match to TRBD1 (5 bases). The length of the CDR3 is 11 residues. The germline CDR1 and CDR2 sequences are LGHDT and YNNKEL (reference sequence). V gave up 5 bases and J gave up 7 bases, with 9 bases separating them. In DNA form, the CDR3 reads TGTGCCAGCAGCTCAGGGTTGGAGCAGTACTTC. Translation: CASSSGLEQYF.

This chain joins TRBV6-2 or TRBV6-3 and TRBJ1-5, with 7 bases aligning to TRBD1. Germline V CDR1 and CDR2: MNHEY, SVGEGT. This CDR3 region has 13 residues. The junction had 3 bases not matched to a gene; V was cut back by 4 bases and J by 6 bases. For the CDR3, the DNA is TGTGCCAGCAGTTGGGCAGGGGGTCAGCCCCAGCATTTT. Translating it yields CASSWAGGQPQHF.

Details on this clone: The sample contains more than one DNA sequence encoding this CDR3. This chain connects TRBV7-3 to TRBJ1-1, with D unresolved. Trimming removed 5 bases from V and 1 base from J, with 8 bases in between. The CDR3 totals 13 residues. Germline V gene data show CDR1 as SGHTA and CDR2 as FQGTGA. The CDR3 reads CASSLGRNTEAFF. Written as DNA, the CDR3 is TGTGCCAGCAGCCTAGGCAGGAACACTGAAGCTTTCTTT. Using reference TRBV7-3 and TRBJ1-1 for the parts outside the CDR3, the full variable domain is GAGVSQTPSNKVTEKGKYVELRCDPISGHTALYWYRQSLGQGPEFLIYFQGTGAADDSGLPNDRFFAVRPEGSVSTLKIQRTERGDSAVYLCASSLGRNTEAFFGQGTRLTVV.

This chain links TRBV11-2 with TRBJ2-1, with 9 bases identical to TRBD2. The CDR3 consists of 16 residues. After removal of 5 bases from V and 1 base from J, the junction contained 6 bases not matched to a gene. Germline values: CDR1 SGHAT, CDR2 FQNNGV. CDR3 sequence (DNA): TGTGCCAGCAGCGAAGGAAGCGGGAGGTCCTACAATGAGCAGTTCTTC. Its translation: CASSEGSGRSYNEQFF.

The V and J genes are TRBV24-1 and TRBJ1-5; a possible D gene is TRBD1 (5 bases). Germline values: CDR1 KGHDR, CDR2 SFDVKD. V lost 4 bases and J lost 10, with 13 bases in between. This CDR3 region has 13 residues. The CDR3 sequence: CATSEAGPLPQHF. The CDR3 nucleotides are TGTGCCACCAGTGAGGCAGGGCCACTACCCCAGCATTTT.

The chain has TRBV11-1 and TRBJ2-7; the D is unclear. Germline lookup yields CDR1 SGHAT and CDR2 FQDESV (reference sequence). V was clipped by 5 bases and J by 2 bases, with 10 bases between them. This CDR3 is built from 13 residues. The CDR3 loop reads CASSRVGTYEQYF. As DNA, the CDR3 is TGTGCCAGCAGCAGAGTCGGTACCTACGAGCAGTACTTC.

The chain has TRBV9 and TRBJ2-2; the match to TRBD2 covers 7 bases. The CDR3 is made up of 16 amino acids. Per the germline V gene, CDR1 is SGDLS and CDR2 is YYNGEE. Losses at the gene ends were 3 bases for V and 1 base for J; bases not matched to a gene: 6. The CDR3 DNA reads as TGTGCCAGCAGCGCCTCACTAGCGCGGAACACCGGGGAGCTGTTTTTT. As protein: CASSASLARNTGELFF.